Ten or more counts support the clone carrying this T cell receptor (beta chain). Its specificity is not known. This record belongs to a study of blood T cells in healthy people across ages. Study observations and caveats: Age advanced and TCR beta diversity per million T cells fell, roughly linearly.

With a J-beta primer mix and a sample-barcoded 5' primer, a second PCR ran roughly 7 to 11 cycles. TCRdb recomputed calls from the 5' RACE reads with MiXCR, one row per CDR3 protein. The sample lists about 670,000 distinct CDR3 sequences, 40% to 45% occurring once. CDR1 is SGHTA and CDR2 is FQGNSA in the germline V gene. V shed 3 bases and J shed 2 bases, with 7 bases lying between them. The CDR3 consists of 13 residues. This sequence was found in a man aged 80 or over in good health. Sequencing was performed on blood. V and J are TRBV7-2 and TRBJ2-5; no clear D gene. CDR3 nucleotide sequence: TGTGCCAGCAGCTTTTCTTATCAAGAGACCCAGTACTTC. Amino acid sequence: CASSFSYQETQYF.